These 26 T cell receptor beta chains originate from one sample sequenced in a study of blood T cell repertoires in COVID-19. Produced via immunoSEQ multiplex PCR; TCRdb's table is partial and in-frame only. Of roughly 290,000 clones in the sample, about 89% are singletons; the top ten hold roughly 0.8%. The sequenced sample consisted of peripheral blood. These receptors were collected from a man aged 30 to 39 with acute or convalescent COVID-19.

This chain connects TRBV11-2 to TRBJ1-1; 7 nucleotides line up with TRBD1. The CDR3 contains 13 residues. The germline gives CDR1 SGHAT, CDR2 FQNNGV. V trimming: 6 bases; J trimming: 4 bases; junction bases outside the gene matches: 5. The CDR3 nucleotides are TGTGCCAGCAGGGCAGGGGGTGGCACTGAAGCTTTCTTT. This gives the protein CASRAGGGTEAFF.

The chain has TRBV4-1 and TRBJ2-5; the match to TRBD2 covers 11 bases. After removal of 4 bases from V and 5 bases from J, the junction contained 9 bases not matched to a gene. CDR1 is MGHRA and CDR2 is YSYEKL in the germline V gene. This CDR3 comprises 16 residues. The CDR3 here is CASSPGIAGGRETQYF. The CDR3, as DNA: TGCGCCAGCAGCCCCGGGATAGCGGGGGGGAGGGAGACCCAGTACTTC.

CDR3 nucleotide sequence: TGTGCCAGCAGCCCCAACGGCGGGAGGGCGGTCGGGGAGCTGTTTTTT. This codes for CASSPNGGRAVGELFF. The genes are TRBV9 and TRBJ2-2, with TRBD2 matching 9 bases. Germline CDR1 is SGDLS and CDR2 is YYNGEE. The CDR3 sequence is 16 residues long. Unmatched junction bases numbered 11, after V lost 4 bases and J lost 7 bases.

J is TRBJ2-5 and V is TRBV11-2; no firm D call. The germline V and J ends were trimmed by 2 bases and 5 bases, with 9 bases remaining between them. CDR1 is SGHAT and CDR2 is FQNNGV in the germline V gene. This CDR3 contains 13 residues. The chain's CDR3 is CASSLSPGETQYF. The CDR3 DNA reads TGTGCCAGCAGCTTATCCCCGGGTGAGACCCAGTACTTC.

The chain couples TRBV10-1 to TRBJ1-1; a possible D gene is TRBD1 (6 bases). The V and J ends lost 6 bases and 6 bases respectively, with 11 bases between them. The CDR3 consists of 12 residues. Germline V gene data show CDR1 as WNHNN and CDR2 as SYGVQD (reference sequence). The CDR3, as DNA: TGCGCCAGCAGAACAGGGAGGGCTGAAGCTTTCTTT. It yields the protein CASRTGRAEAFF.

The chain is built from TRBV28 and TRBJ2-1; TRBD1 matches 9 bases. This CDR3 region has 15 residues. V lost 5 bases, J lost 4 bases, and 6 bases stayed unmatched. From germline, CDR1 is MDHEN and CDR2 SYDVKM. The CDR3 spells CASSKTGGGYNEQFF. The CDR3 region has the DNA TGTGCCAGCAGTAAAACAGGGGGCGGATACAATGAGCAGTTCTTC. Supplemented by reference TRBV28 and TRBJ2-1, the full variable domain reads DVKVTQSSRYLVKRTGEKVFLECVQDMDHENMFWYRQDPGLGLRLIYFSYDVKMKEKGDIPEGYSVSREKKERFSLILESASTNQTSMYLCASSKTGGGYNEQFFGPGTRLTVL.

The chain uses TRBV28 and TRBJ1-2; unclear D gene. The germline V gene has CDR1 MDHEN and CDR2 SYDVKM. V lost 7 bases and J lost 2, with 11 bases in between. There are 13 residues in the CDR3. CDR3 residues: CASNPARNYGYTF. The CDR3 DNA reads TGTGCCAGCAACCCCGCCCGGAACTATGGCTACACCTTC.

CDR3 sequence: CASSPDQQSYEQYF. Written as DNA, the CDR3 is TGTGCCAGCTCACCAGATCAACAGTCCTACGAGCAGTACTTC. The genes are TRBV18 and TRBJ2-7, with no clear D. The CDR3 spans 14 residues. Trimming took off 2 bases at V and 1 base at J, with 9 bases between the two ends. The germline V gene encodes CDR1 KGHSH and CDR2 LQKENI.

CDR3 sequence (DNA): TGTGCCAGCAGCCGTATAGCGGGGGCCCTGGGGACGCAGTATTTT. It is translated as CASSRIAGALGTQYF. V gene TRBV7-9 combines with J gene TRBJ2-3; TRBD2 matches at 9 bases. Germline trimming cut 5 bases from V and 9 bases from J; bases unmatched to any gene: 12. Germline CDR1 is SEHNR and CDR2 is FQNEAQ (reference sequence). The CDR3 totals 15 residues. The full variable domain, rest sourced from reference TRBV7-9 and TRBJ2-3, is DTGVSQNPRHKITKRGQNVTFRCDPISEHNRLYWYRQTLGQGPEFLTYFQNEAQLEKSRLLSDRFSAERPKGSFSTLEIQRTEQGDSAMYLCASSRIAGALGTQYFGPGTRLTVL.

The chain couples TRBV9 to TRBJ2-1, with 7 bases aligning to TRBD1. This CDR3 contains 14 residues. Trimming took 2 bases from V and 9 from J; bases not matched to a gene: 8. Germline CDR1 and CDR2: SGDLS and YYNGEE. The CDR3 loop is CASSVDREEGEQFF. DNA for the CDR3: TGTGCCAGCAGCGTTGACAGGGAAGAGGGTGAGCAGTTCTTC. Full variable domain (outside the CDR3, taken from reference TRBV9 and TRBJ2-1): DSGVTQTPKHLITATGQRVTLRCSPRSGDLSVYWYQQSLDQGLQFLIQYYNGEERAKGNILERFSAQQFPDLHSELNLSSLELGDSALYFCASSVDREEGEQFFGPGTRLTVL.

This chain uses TRBV7-8 with TRBJ2-5, with 10 bases lining up with TRBD1. CDR3 length: 17 amino acids. CDR1 is SGHVS and CDR2 is FQNEAQ in the germline V gene. Germline trimming cut 6 bases from V and 4 bases from J; bases unmatched to any gene: 14. The CDR3 region has the DNA TGTGCCAGCAGGATAAGACAGGGGGCTTTTCGAGGAGAGACCCAGTACTTC. Protein sequence: CASRIRQGAFRGETQYF.

The rearrangement joins TRBV21-1 to TRBJ1-1; TRBD1 was called by the table and not checked on the DNA. TRBV21-1 is a pseudogene. The CDR3 sequence is 15 residues long. CDR3 residues: CASSVSGQENTEAFF. DNA of the CDR3: TGTGCCAGCAGCGTAAGCGGACAGGAGAACACTGAAGCTTTCTTT.

CDR3 sequence reads: CAEPNGTGDQPQHF. The DNA for the CDR3 is TGCGCCGAACCTAACGGGACAGGAGATCAGCCCCAGCATTTT. The chain combines TRBV5-1 with TRBJ1-5; 8 nucleotides line up with TRBD1. Trimming removed 10 bases from V and 5 bases from J; junction bases left unmatched: 11. Germline V gene lookup returns CDR1 SGHRS and CDR2 YFSETQ. The CDR3 has 14 residues. Combining the CDR3 with reference TRBV5-1 and TRBJ1-5 gives the whole variable domain KAGVTQTPRYLIKTRGQQVTLSCSPISGHRSVSWYQQTPGQGLQFLFEYFSETQRNKGNFPGRFSGRQFSNSRSEMNVSTLELGDSALYLCAEPNGTGDQPQHFGDGTRLSIL.

The chain uses TRBV30 and TRBJ1-5; 9 bases are shared with TRBD1. The CDR3 is 14 residues long. CDR1 is GTSNPN and CDR2 is SVGIG in the germline V gene (reference sequence). Trimming took 3 bases from V and 9 from J; bases not matched to a gene: 9. The CDR3 is CAWRLNRGQGPQHF. Written as DNA, the CDR3 is TGTGCCTGGAGGCTCAACAGGGGGCAAGGGCCCCAGCATTTT. The full variable domain, in which reference TRBV30 and TRBJ1-5 provide the parts outside the CDR3, is SQTIHQWPATLVQPVGSPLSLECTVEGTSNPNLYWYRQAAGRGLQLLFYSVGIGQISSEVPQNLSASRPQDRQFILSSKKLLLSDSGFYLCAWRLNRGQGPQHFGDGTRLSIL.

The rearrangement joins TRBV7-9 to TRBJ2-1; 12 bases fit TRBD2. Unmatched junction bases numbered 19, after V lost 10 bases and J lost 9 bases. The CDR3 length is 17 residues. Per the germline V gene, CDR1 is SEHNR and CDR2 is FQNEAQ (reference sequence). CDR3: CAITPLTSGGPGGEQFF. The CDR3 DNA is TGTGCCATTACCCCTCTTACTAGCGGGGGGCCTGGGGGTGAGCAGTTCTTC. Variable domain in full (rest from reference TRBV7-9 and TRBJ2-1): DTGVSQNPRHKITKRGQNVTFRCDPISEHNRLYWYRQTLGQGPEFLTYFQNEAQLEKSRLLSDRFSAERPKGSFSTLEIQRTEQGDSAMYLCAITPLTSGGPGGEQFFGPGTRLTVL.

This chain joins TRBV19 and TRBJ2-7, with 9 bases lining up with TRBD2. V lost 2 bases, J lost 2 bases, and 16 bases stayed unmatched. Germline CDR1 reads LNHDA; CDR2 reads SQIVND (reference sequence). CDR3 length equals 19 residues. For the CDR3, the DNA is TGTGCCAGTAGTATAAGGGTGGGACCAAGCGGGAGGCCTCCCTACGAGCAGTACTTC. Translation: CASSIRVGPSGRPPYEQYF.

This chain uses TRBV19 with TRBJ1-2; D is unresolved. The CDR3 length is 13 residues. Trimming stripped 8 bases from V and 6 bases from J, with 16 bases between. CDR1 is LNHDA and CDR2 is SQIVND in the germline V gene (reference sequence). CDR3 sequence (DNA): TGTGCCAGTCGCGAGTCCATTCCCCATGGCTACACCTTC. Protein sequence: CASRESIPHGYTF.

V and J are TRBV10-3 and TRBJ2-2; possible D gene TRBD2, 6 bases. V lost 10 bases to trimming and J lost 3 bases, with 15 bases between them. CDR1 and CDR2 (germline): ENHRY, SYGVKD. The CDR3 runs to 14 residues. CDR3 amino acids: CATSWRGDTGELFF. CDR3 DNA: TGTGCCACAAGTTGGAGGGGAGACACCGGGGAGCTGTTTTTT.

The CDR3: CASSVGLAGGIETQYF. In DNA, the CDR3 is TGTGCCAGCAGCGTTGGACTAGCGGGGGGGATCGAGACCCAGTACTTC. The V and J genes are TRBV9 and TRBJ2-5; 15 bases match TRBD2. CDR1 is SGDLS, CDR2 YYNGEE, per germline. The CDR3 length is 16 residues. Trimming at V came to 2 bases and at J to 5 bases, leaving 4 bases not matched to a gene.

The CDR3 nucleotides are TGTGCCAGCAGCCGCAGGGACTCCTACGAGCAGTACTTC. Translation: CASSRRDSYEQYF. The chain combines TRBV28 with TRBJ2-7; possible D gene TRBD1, 5 bases. The CDR3 is 13 amino acids. Germline V CDR1 and CDR2: MDHEN, SYDVKM. V shed 6 bases and J shed 0 bases, with 9 bases lying between them.

V usage is TRBV30 and J usage is TRBJ1-5; D remains ambiguous. The germline V gene has CDR1 GTSNPN and CDR2 SVGIG (reference sequence). The CDR3 consists of 17 residues. Trimming took 2 bases from V and 4 from J, leaving 21 bases between them. DNA of the CDR3: TGTGCCTGGAGTAGAGGGAGGGAGGCCCTGAGTAATCAGCCCCAGCATTTT. Its protein product is CAWSRGREALSNQPQHF. Full variable domain (outside the CDR3, taken from reference TRBV30 and TRBJ1-5): SQTIHQWPATLVQPVGSPLSLECTVEGTSNPNLYWYRQAAGRGLQLLFYSVGIGQISSEVPQNLSASRPQDRQFILSSKKLLLSDSGFYLCAWSRGREALSNQPQHFGDGTRLSIL.

CDR3 bases: TGTGCCAGCAGACAACCGCCGGGACTAGGAGCCTATAATTCACCCCTCCACTTT. Protein product: CASRQPPGLGAYNSPLHF. V and J are TRBV11-2 and TRBJ1-6, with D maybe TRBD1 (5 bases). Germline loops: CDR1 SGHAT, CDR2 FQNNGV. V was trimmed by 6 bases and J by 2 bases, leaving 20 bases between them. This CDR3 is 18 amino acids long.

V is TRBV4-1 and J is TRBJ2-1; no clear D gene. Germline V gene data show CDR1 as MGHRA and CDR2 as YSYEKL. V lost 8 bases to trimming and J lost 0 bases, with 11 bases between them. The CDR3 sequence is 14 residues long. The CDR3, as DNA: TGCGCCAGCGAGATTCAGGTCTCCTACAATGAGCAGTTCTTC. Translated, it gives CASEIQVSYNEQFF.

This clone was seen once. The V gene is TRBV25-1, the J gene TRBJ2-3; D possibly corresponds to TRBD1 (6 bases). The CDR3 has 13 residues. Germline loops: CDR1 MGHDK, CDR2 SYGVNS. V lost 2 bases to trimming and J lost 6 bases, with 9 bases between them. The CDR3 reads CASSELQGDTQYF. CDR3 bases: TGTGCCAGCAGTGAACTCCAGGGGGATACGCAGTATTTT. Using reference TRBV25-1 and TRBJ2-3 for the parts outside the CDR3, the full variable domain is EADIYQTPRYLVIGTGKKITLECSQTMGHDKMYWYQQDPGMELHLIHYSYGVNSTEKGDLSSESTVSRIRTEHFPLTLESARPSHTSQYLCASSELQGDTQYFGPGTRLTVL.

DNA of the CDR3: TGTGCCAGCAGCTTAGGGGCAGGGGCCCCAAATCAGCCCCAGCATTTT. Amino acid sequence: CASSLGAGAPNQPQHF. The chain uses TRBV7-9 and TRBJ1-5; tentative D call: TRBD1 (6 bases). The CDR3 contains 16 residues. Germline CDR1 is SEHNR and CDR2 is FQNEAQ (reference sequence). V lost 1 base and J lost 4, with 14 bases in between.

The V and J genes are TRBV5-4 and TRBJ2-1; 7 bases align to TRBD1. The CDR3 spans 15 residues. The germline V gene encodes CDR1 SGHNT and CDR2 YYREEE (reference sequence). With V trimmed by 3 bases and J by 4 bases, 7 bases remained unmatched. The CDR3 loop is CASSSPRDSYNEQFF. DNA for the CDR3: TGTGCCAGCAGCTCGCCCCGGGACAGTTACAATGAGCAGTTCTTC. The complete variable domain, with remaining parts taken from reference TRBV5-4 and TRBJ2-1, reads ETGVTQSPTHLIKTRGQQVTLRCSSQSGHNTVSWYQQALGQGPQFIFQYYREEENGRGNFPPRFSGLQFPNYSSELNVNALELDDSALYLCASSSPRDSYNEQFFGPGTRLTVL.